One TCR beta chain is described in this entry. The CDR3 has 15 amino acids. The ends lost 1 base at V and 4 bases at J; junction bases unmatched: 4. From germline, CDR1 is KGHSH and CDR2 LQKENI. This specimen comes from a study of blood T cell repertoires in COVID-19. Study as a whole: Collection of acute and convalescent COVID-19 samples took place in the United States, Italy and Spain.

Authors' analysis steps: Estimates of nucleated cell counts were drawn from the amplification of reference gene primers. The table came from immunoSEQ multiplex PCR; TCRdb's copy has only in-frame clones and leaves some out. V and J calls and clone size are as listed in that table; D and trimming were resolved from the DNA. The sample lists roughly 100,000 clones, around four fifths occurring once. This receptor was taken from a human donor in a cohort sampled during active COVID-19. The sample comprised peripheral blood. V and J are TRBV18 and TRBJ1-3; 7 bases agree with TRBD1. CDR3 protein: CASSPQRGPGNTIYF. CDR3 nucleotide sequence: TGTGCCAGCTCACCACAAAGGGGGCCCGGAAACACCATATATTTT.